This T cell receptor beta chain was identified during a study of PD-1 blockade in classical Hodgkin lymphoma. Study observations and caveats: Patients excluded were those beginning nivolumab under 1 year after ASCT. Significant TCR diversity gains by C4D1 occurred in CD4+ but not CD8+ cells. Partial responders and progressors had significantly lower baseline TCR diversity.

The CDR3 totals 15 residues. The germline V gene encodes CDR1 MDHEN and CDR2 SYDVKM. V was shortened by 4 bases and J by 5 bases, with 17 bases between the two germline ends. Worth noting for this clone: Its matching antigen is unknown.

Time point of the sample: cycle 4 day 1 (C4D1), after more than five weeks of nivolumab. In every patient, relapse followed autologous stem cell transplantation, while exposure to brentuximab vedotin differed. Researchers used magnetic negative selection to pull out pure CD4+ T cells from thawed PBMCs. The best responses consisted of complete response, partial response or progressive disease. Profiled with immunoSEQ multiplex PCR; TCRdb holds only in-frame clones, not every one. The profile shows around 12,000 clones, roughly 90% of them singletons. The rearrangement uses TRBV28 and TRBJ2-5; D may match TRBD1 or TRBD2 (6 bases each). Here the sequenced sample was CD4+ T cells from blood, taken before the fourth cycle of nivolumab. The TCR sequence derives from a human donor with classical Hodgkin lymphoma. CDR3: CASSSPIGGVETQYF. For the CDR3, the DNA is TGTGCCAGCAGTTCTCCCATCGGGGGCGTTGAGACCCAGTACTTC.